Included here is one T cell receptor beta chain sequence, with context. Per the study methods: The authors estimated nucleated cell counts from reference gene primer amplification. Only in-frame clones appear in the TCRdb table, and some are missing; sequencing was by immunoSEQ multiplex PCR. Clone size and V and J calls were adopted from that table, with D and trimming inferred from the DNA. The sample yields around 270,000 clones, over 80% seen once. This specimen belongs to a study of blood T cell repertoires in COVID-19. In the study overall: Material from acute and convalescent COVID-19 was sourced from the United States, Italy and Spain.

Exposed enrollees encountered a COVID-19 case at some point within 2 weeks before study entry. Sequenced sample: PBMCs or T cells enriched from blood (not recorded which). This receptor was identified in a woman in her forties who had been exposed to COVID-19.

CDR3 coding DNA: TGTGCCAGCAGCTTGGGAAGGGGAGGCAATGAGCAGTTCTTC. This codes for CASSLGRGGNEQFF. This chain links TRBV7-9 with TRBJ2-1; possible D gene TRBD2, 6 bases. This CDR3 has 14 amino acids. Per germline, CDR1 SEHNR and CDR2 FQNEAQ (reference sequence). Trimming pared 3 bases from V and 6 bases from J, leaving 12 bases between.